These 12 T cell receptor beta chains were all obtained from the same sample, sequenced in a study of T cell repertoires in cytomegalovirus infection. TCRdb fed the reads into MiXCR, producing one record per CDR3 protein. The sample yields 85,000 to 120,000 distinct CDR3 sequences, more than 15% seen once. Sequencing was done on a sample of PBMCs. The source is a human donor in good health (CMV status not recorded). Some clones in this sample may be carry-over from other donors' samples.

The sample holds many counts of this clonotype. V usage is TRBV11-2 and J usage is TRBJ1-2; D gene unclear. CDR1 is SGHAT, CDR2 FQNNGV, per germline. The ends were cut back, 4 bases at V and 5 bases at J, with 14 bases in the middle. The CDR3 length is 14 residues. The CDR3 bases are TGTGCCAGCAGCTCCGTTCACCGACCGTATGGCTACACCTTC. As protein: CASSSVHRPYGYTF.

A note on this clonotype: One base away lies a much larger clone, so this may be a sequencing read error. The rearrangement joins TRBV7-9 to TRBJ2-5, with 13 positions matching TRBD2. In germline, CDR1 is SEHNR, CDR2 FQNEAQ (reference sequence). The CDR3 length is 15 residues. The CDR3 DNA reads as TGTACCAGCAGCTATTGGACTAGCGGGGGAGAGACCCAGTACTTC. Its translation: CTSSYWTSGGETQYF.

The J gene is TRBJ2-3, the V gene TRBV5-1; 9 bases fit TRBD2. CDR1 and CDR2 from the germline V gene are SGHRS and YFSETQ. V lost 0 bases, J lost 2 bases, and 4 bases stayed unmatched. The CDR3 length is 16 residues. CDR3 in amino acids: CASSLEAGGLTDTQYF. The CDR3 DNA reads as TGCGCCAGCAGCTTGGAAGCGGGGGGCCTCACAGATACGCAGTATTTT.

V is TRBV12-3 or TRBV12-4 and J is TRBJ2-5; 7 nucleotides align to TRBD1. V lost 4 bases and J lost 5; bases outside the gene matches: 10. This CDR3 has 15 amino acids. The CDR3 loop reads CASSSQGTVGETQYF. CDR3 nucleotides: TGTGCCAGCAGTTCTCAAGGGACAGTCGGGGAGACCCAGTACTTC.

This clonotype was seen at least ten times. This sequence joins TRBV7-8 and TRBJ2-1; 10 nucleotides line up with TRBD1. V shed 1 base and J 2 bases; nucleotides not matched to a gene: 8. The CDR3 has 18 residues. Germline V gene lookup returns CDR1 SGHVS and CDR2 FQNEAQ. Here the CDR3 DNA reads TGTGCCAGCAGCTTAGAAAGCTGGGACAGGGGCGCCTACAATGAGCAGTTCTTC. The encoded protein is CASSLESWDRGAYNEQFF.

In its sample, this clonotype was seen a few times. This chain links TRBV10-3 with TRBJ2-3, with TRBD1 matching 8 bases. With V trimmed by 0 bases and J by 3 bases, 2 bases remained unmatched. The CDR3 is 15 residues long. CDR1 is ENHRY, CDR2 SYGVKD, per germline. CDR3 nucleotides: TGTGCCATCAGTGAGTCTGACAGGGGAACAGATACGCAGTATTTT. Translated: CAISESDRGTDTQYF.

This clonotype was detected ten times or more. V and J are TRBV7-2 and TRBJ2-3; D might be TRBD2 (6 bases). The V gene's germline CDR1 is SGHTA and CDR2 FQGNSA. The CDR3 runs 13 residues. V gave up 6 bases and J gave up 0 bases, with 7 bases separating them. The CDR3, as DNA: TGTGCCAGCAGGCGGGGTAGCACAGATACGCAGTATTTT. Amino acid sequence: CASRRGSTDTQYF.

The V gene is TRBV6-2 or TRBV6-3, the J gene TRBJ1-1, with unresolved D. This CDR3 has 12 amino acids. CDR1 and CDR2 (germline): MNHEY, SVGEGT. V lost 5 bases, J lost 3 bases, and 7 bases lay in between. The DNA for the CDR3 is TGTGCCAGCAGTATCGGGGACACTGAAGCTTTCTTT. This encodes CASSIGDTEAFF.

This clonotype was observed a handful of times. The gene calls are TRBV20-1 and TRBJ2-5; 8 bases align to TRBD1. Trimming took 5 bases from V and 1 from J; bases not matched to a gene: 9. Looked up from germline, CDR1 is DFQATT and CDR2 is SNEGSKA (reference sequence). This CDR3 is built from 15 residues. In DNA form, the CDR3 reads TGCAGTGCTTTGGACAGGGCAGGTTCCCAAGAGACCCAGTACTTC. The encoded protein is CSALDRAGSQETQYF.

This clonotype was counted a few times. The chain has TRBV5-4 and TRBJ2-5, with TRBD1 as a possible D gene (5 bases). CDR1 SGHNT and CDR2 YYREEE come from the germline V gene (reference sequence). V was clipped by 3 bases and J by 1 base, with 10 bases between them. CDR3 size: 14 residues. This CDR3 reads CASSYLGRQETQYF. CDR3 in DNA: TGTGCCAGCAGCTACCTGGGGCGCCAAGAGACCCAGTACTTC.

This clonotype was found many times. This chain connects TRBV6-1 to TRBJ2-7, with 11 nucleotides matching TRBD1. CDR1 MNHNS and CDR2 SASEGT come from the germline V gene. CDR3 length equals 13 residues. V gave up 10 bases and J gave up 6 bases; unmatched junction bases: 8. CDR3 sequence: CATRTGGLVEQYF. CDR3 nucleotides: TGTGCCACTCGGACAGGGGGCTTGGTCGAGCAGTACTTC.

The chain carries TRBV5-1 and TRBJ1-1; D is undetermined. Trimming removed 6 bases from V and 4 bases from J, with 13 bases in between. Germline CDR1 reads SGHRS; CDR2 reads YFSETQ. The CDR3 sequence is 13 residues long. CDR3 amino acids: CASKRSLVTEAFF. The CDR3 DNA is TGCGCCAGCAAGCGCAGCCTAGTCACTGAAGCTTTCTTT.